The 5 T cell receptor beta chains below were found in one sample sequenced in a study of control samples from healthy donors and cancer patients. Profiling relied on immunoSEQ multiplex PCR, and the TCRdb table lists in-frame clones only, not all of them. The sample records about 61,000 clones, around 89% being singletons. The source material was PBMCs. These receptor sequences come from a man aged 55-75 years with colorectal cancer.

This chain connects TRBV5-1 to TRBJ2-5; TRBD2 agrees at 7 bases. The CDR3 is 15 residues long. J was trimmed by 0 bases and V by 2 bases; bases with no gene match: 4. CDR1 and CDR2 from the germline V gene are SGHRS and YFSETQ. The CDR3 DNA reads TGCGCCAGCAGCTTCTCCAGCGGGGACCAAGAGACCCAGTACTTC. Its protein product is CASSFSSGDQETQYF.

The chain joins TRBV4-1 to TRBJ2-5, with 8 bases fitting TRBD2. Unmatched junction bases numbered 12, after V lost 4 bases and J lost 2 bases. CDR3 length: 17 residues. Germline assignment: CDR1 MGHRA and CDR2 YSYEKL. Written as DNA, the CDR3 is TGCGCCAGCAGCCCCCTCGATCGCCGGGGGGGGCAAGAGACCCAGTACTTC. It encodes CASSPLDRRGGQETQYF.

This sequence joins TRBV11-2 and TRBJ2-5; 15 bases match TRBD2. The CDR3 length is 18 residues. V lost 3 bases and J lost 2; bases outside the gene matches: 7. Germline assignment: CDR1 SGHAT and CDR2 FQNNGV. The CDR3 DNA reads as TGTGCCAGCAGCTTGGGACTAGCGGGGGGAAGAGGGCAAGAGACCCAGTACTTC. This sequence encodes CASSLGLAGGRGQETQYF.

V gene TRBV2 combines with J gene TRBJ1-2, with D unresolved. The CDR3 loop spans 11 amino acids. Trimming left V 4 bases short and J 7 bases short, with 7 bases between. CDR1 and CDR2 (germline): SNHLY, FYNNEI. The CDR3 reads CASSVGSGYTF. DNA of the CDR3: TGTGCCAGCAGTGTAGGGAGTGGCTACACCTTC.

The chain carries TRBV7-2 and TRBJ1-6; D unresolved. Per the germline V gene, CDR1 is SGHTA and CDR2 is FQGNSA. The CDR3 runs to 15 residues. V was shortened by 5 bases and J by 0 bases, with 8 bases between the two germline ends. DNA of the CDR3: TGTGCCAGCAGCCTTTCTCACTCCTATAATTCACCCCTCCACTTT. Its translation is CASSLSHSYNSPLHF.